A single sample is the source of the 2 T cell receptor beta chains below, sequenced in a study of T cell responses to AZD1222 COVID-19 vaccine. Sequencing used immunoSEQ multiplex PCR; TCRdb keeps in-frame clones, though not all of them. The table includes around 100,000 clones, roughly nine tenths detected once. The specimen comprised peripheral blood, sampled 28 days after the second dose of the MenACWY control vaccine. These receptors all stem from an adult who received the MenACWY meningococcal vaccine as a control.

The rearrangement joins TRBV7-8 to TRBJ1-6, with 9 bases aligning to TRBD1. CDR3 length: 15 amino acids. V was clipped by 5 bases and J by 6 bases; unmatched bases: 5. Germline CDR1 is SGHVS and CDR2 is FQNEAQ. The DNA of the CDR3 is TGTGCCAGCAGCGAAAGGGACAGGGCTAATTCACCCCTCCACTTT. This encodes CASSERDRANSPLHF.

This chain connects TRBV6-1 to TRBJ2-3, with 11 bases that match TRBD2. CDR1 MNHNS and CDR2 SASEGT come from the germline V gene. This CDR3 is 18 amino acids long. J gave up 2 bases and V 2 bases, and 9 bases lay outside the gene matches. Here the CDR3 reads CASSESELAGGYTDTQYF. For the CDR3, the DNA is TGTGCCAGCAGTGAAAGTGAGCTAGCGGGGGGCTACACAGATACGCAGTATTTT.